This T cell receptor (beta chain) comes out of a study of cytomegalovirus exposure and HLA in healthy donors. Study conclusions and caveats: Cytomegalovirus association was assigned to about 150 TCR beta chains. One later analysis, an examination of the 100 to 150 validation repertoires, found that first-cohort TCR clusters tended to co-occur in them.

The donors were part of the roughly 130-subject validation cohort, which stood apart from the approximately 700-subject first cohort. This clone was observed a single time. The antigen remains undetermined. The repertoire was sequenced with immunoSEQ multiplex PCR; TCRdb's copy has only in-frame clones and lacks some. Of around 150,000 clones listed, about 86% were seen once; the top ten hold approximately 2%. The CDR3 sequence is 12 residues long. CDR1 KGHSH and CDR2 LQKENI come from the germline V gene. V dropped 3 bases and J dropped 5 bases, with 6 bases sitting between them. The sequencing sample was made of PBMCs. The chain recombines TRBV18 with TRBJ2-3; D may be TRBD2 (5 bases). This receptor was obtained from a woman between 18 and 30 years old in good health and CMV-seronegative. The CDR3 spells CASSPRGDTQYF. Here the CDR3 DNA reads TGTGCCAGCTCACCTCGGGGAGATACGCAGTATTTT.